The 21 T cell receptor beta chains in this list originate from one sample, sequenced in a study of cytomegalovirus exposure and HLA in healthy donors. Produced via immunoSEQ multiplex PCR; TCRdb's table is partial and in-frame only. The sample holds about 84,000 clones; roughly 93% are singletons and the top ten take roughly 1.9%. Sequencing was performed on PBMCs. The receptor source for this set is a man aged 25-40 years in good health and CMV-seronegative.

The chain uses TRBV6-6 and TRBJ2-7; tentatively, D is TRBD1 (5 bases). V was clipped by 1 base and J by 4 bases, with 8 bases between them. The CDR3 extends over 13 amino acids. CDR1 is MNHNY, CDR2 SVGAGI, per germline (reference sequence). The CDR3 loop reads CASSYLQEYEQYF. As DNA, the CDR3 is TGTGCCAGCAGTTACTTACAGGAGTACGAGCAGTACTTC.

The chain is built from TRBV6-6 and TRBJ2-7, with a tentative D call TRBD1 (6 bases). This CDR3 region has 14 residues. The V end was cut by 6 bases, the J end by 2 bases, with 14 bases between. Germline values: CDR1 MNHNY, CDR2 SVGAGI (reference sequence). CDR3 sequence (DNA): TGTGCCAGCAGAACAACAGGGTCCCCCTACGAGCAGTACTTC. Translated: CASRTTGSPYEQYF.

This chain links TRBV27 with TRBJ1-4; 8 bases map to TRBD1. V dropped 10 bases and J dropped 0; count of bases not matched to a gene: 4. Germline CDR1 is MNHEY and CDR2 is SMNVEV (reference sequence). This CDR3 has 14 amino acids. This chain's CDR3 is CATGRGPTNEKLFF. Here the CDR3 DNA reads TGTGCCACGGGCAGGGGGCCAACTAATGAAAAACTGTTTTTT.

This clone was counted a single time. This chain joins TRBV10-3 and TRBJ2-7; 9 bases line up with TRBD1. This CDR3 comprises 13 residues. Losses at the gene ends were 6 bases for V and 5 bases for J; bases not matched to a gene: 5. The germline gives CDR1 ENHRY, CDR2 SYGVKD. CDR3 region: CAIRGDRDNEQYF. The CDR3 DNA follows: TGTGCCATCAGAGGGGACAGGGATAACGAGCAGTACTTC.

V gene TRBV18 combines with J gene TRBJ2-3; TRBD2 matches at 7 bases. There are 18 residues in the CDR3. The V and J ends lost 3 bases and 3 bases, in that order; junction bases with no gene match: 15. Germline V gene data show CDR1 as KGHSH and CDR2 as LQKENI. The CDR3 DNA reads as TGTGCCAGCTCACCTCTGGTGGAGGGAGGGCGTCGTACAGATACGCAGTATTTT. Translating it yields CASSPLVEGGRRTDTQYF.

The gene calls are TRBV19 and TRBJ1-5, with D tentatively TRBD1 (6 bases). The germline V gene encodes CDR1 LNHDA and CDR2 SQIVND (reference sequence). This CDR3 comprises 14 residues. V was trimmed by 4 bases and J by 5 bases, leaving 12 bases between them. CDR3 residues: CASSTHRADQPQHF. The CDR3 nucleotides are TGTGCCAGTAGTACTCACAGGGCCGATCAGCCCCAGCATTTT.

This clone showed up just once. DNA for the CDR3: TGTGCCAGCAGTCCCCCGACAGCCAATCAGCCCCAGCATTTT. This translates into CASSPPTANQPQHF. The chain carries TRBV28 and TRBJ1-5, with a possible D match to TRBD1 (5 bases). Trimming stripped 5 bases from V and 3 bases from J, with 11 bases between. The CDR3 totals 14 residues. The germline gives CDR1 MDHEN, CDR2 SYDVKM.

This chain links TRBV11-2 with TRBJ2-5, with TRBD1 identical over 8 bases. The CDR3 totals 17 residues. V lost 10 bases, J lost 4 bases, and 20 bases stayed unmatched. Looked up from germline, CDR1 is SGHAT and CDR2 is FQNNGV. The CDR3 loop is CATKTGVTGKRLETQYF. The CDR3 DNA reads TGTGCCACCAAGACAGGGGTGACGGGGAAGCGGTTAGAGACCCAGTACTTC.

The chain combines TRBV5-1 with TRBJ2-4, with TRBD1 identical over 7 bases. The CDR3 is 16 residues long. Germline CDR1 and CDR2: SGHRS and YFSETQ. J lost 2 bases, V lost 2 bases, and 7 bases had no gene match. The CDR3: CASSLLQGSSKNIQYF. CDR3 coding DNA: TGCGCCAGCAGCTTATTACAGGGGTCGTCCAAAAACATTCAGTACTTC.

The genes are TRBV5-8 and TRBJ2-3; a possible D gene is TRBD2 (5 bases). The V end lost 0 bases, the J end lost 0 bases, and 17 bases lay between the germline ends. CDR1 and CDR2 (germline): SGHTS, YDEGEE. The CDR3 has 18 residues. For the CDR3, the DNA is TGTGCCAGCAGCTTGGTTTTTGCATTGGGAGACAGCACAGATACGCAGTATTTT. Translation: CASSLVFALGDSTDTQYF.

The CDR3 loop reads CAWRTGDGYTF. CDR3 nucleotide sequence: TGTGCCTGGAGGACAGGGGATGGCTACACCTTC. The V and J genes are TRBV30 and TRBJ1-2, with 8 positions matching TRBD1. The ends lost 3 bases at V and 6 bases at J; junction bases unmatched: 0. CDR1 and CDR2 from the germline V gene are GTSNPN and SVGIG (reference sequence). The CDR3 contains 11 residues.

This clone has just one count. CDR3 sequence reads: CSVVVGTGISEQYF. In DNA, the CDR3 is TGCAGCGTTGTGGTTGGGACAGGGATATCCGAGCAGTACTTC. The chain joins TRBV29-1 to TRBJ2-7; the match to TRBD1 covers 9 bases. This CDR3 contains 14 residues. Germline assignment: CDR1 SQVTM and CDR2 ANQGSEA. J was trimmed by 6 bases and V by 4 bases; bases with no gene match: 10.

This chain uses TRBV10-2 with TRBJ1-1; 12 bases map to TRBD1. The CDR3 length is 18 residues. Germline loops: CDR1 WSHSY, CDR2 SAAADI. Trimming at V came to 3 bases and at J to 1 base, leaving 9 bases not matched to a gene. The chain's CDR3 is CASSDGRGTGGPNTEAFF. DNA for the CDR3: TGCGCCAGCAGTGACGGGAGGGGGACAGGGGGCCCGAACACTGAAGCTTTCTTT.

The chain uses TRBV27 and TRBJ2-1; 9 nucleotides agree with TRBD2. This CDR3 has 12 residues. Germline V gives CDR1 MNHEY, CDR2 SMNVEV (reference sequence). The J segment lost 15 bases and the V segment lost 8 bases, leaving 11 bases of the junction unmatched. The chain's CDR3 is CASRRRTSDWFF. The CDR3 region has the DNA TGTGCCAGCCGCAGAAGGACTAGCGACTGGTTCTTC.

This clone has just one count. V gene TRBV9 combines with J gene TRBJ2-7; 8 bases agree with TRBD2. Losses at the gene ends were 3 bases for V and 2 bases for J; bases not matched to a gene: 7. Germline lookup yields CDR1 SGDLS and CDR2 YYNGEE. This CDR3 has 15 amino acids. CDR3 sequence reads: CASSAGGGSPYEQYF. CDR3 in DNA: TGTGCCAGCAGCGCGGGGGGGGGTAGCCCCTACGAGCAGTACTTC.

The rearrangement links TRBV9 to TRBJ2-7; 7 nucleotides agree with TRBD2. The trim removed 4 bases at V and 6 bases at J, leaving 13 bases unmatched. Germline V CDR1 and CDR2: SGDLS, YYNGEE. This CDR3 has 15 residues. For the CDR3, the DNA is TGTGCCAGCAGCACTGGGGGGGGAGGAGGTTCCGAGCAGTACTTC. As protein: CASSTGGGGGSEQYF.

In its sample, this clone was seen once. The chain combines TRBV27 with TRBJ2-7, with D perhaps TRBD1 (6 bases). Deletions cut 6 bases from V and 5 bases from J, with 17 bases between. The germline V gene encodes CDR1 MNHEY and CDR2 SMNVEV (reference sequence). This CDR3 is 14 amino acids long. The CDR3 DNA follows: TGTGCCAGCAGCATAGAGGCAGGGGTAAACGAGCAGTACTTC. Its protein is CASSIEAGVNEQYF.

The table lists this clone with a count of one. V gene TRBV9 combines with J gene TRBJ2-1, with TRBD1 matching over 7 bases. Germline CDR1 and CDR2: SGDLS and YYNGEE. V gave up 3 bases and J gave up 0 bases; unmatched junction bases: 6. CDR3 length equals 16 residues. CDR3: CASSGQGTSSYNEQFF. The CDR3 nucleotides are TGTGCCAGCAGCGGACAGGGTACGAGCTCCTACAATGAGCAGTTCTTC.

The chain is built from TRBV6-5 and TRBJ2-5; 9 bases map to TRBD1. CDR1 and CDR2 from the germline V gene are MNHEY and SVGAGI. Trimming removed 4 bases from V and 4 bases from J; junction bases left unmatched: 4. There are 14 residues in the CDR3. CDR3 amino acids: CASSSTGQGETQYF. The CDR3, as DNA: TGTGCCAGCAGTTCCACGGGACAGGGAGAGACCCAGTACTTC.

The table lists this clone with a count of one. The rearrangement links TRBV4-1 to TRBJ1-6; 7 positions agree with TRBD1. Germline lookup yields CDR1 MGHRA and CDR2 YSYEKL. This CDR3 has 19 residues. V dropped 4 bases and J dropped 0; count of bases not matched to a gene: 12. For the CDR3, the DNA is TGCGCCAGCAGCCGGGGGGACAGTCCTTGGAGCTCCTATAATTCACCCCTCCACTTT. Translating gives CASSRGDSPWSSYNSPLHF.

The chain combines TRBV6-6 with TRBJ2-5; weak D call: TRBD2 (6 bases). Germline CDR1 reads MNHNY; CDR2 reads SVGAGI (reference sequence). Deletions cut 2 bases from V and 6 bases from J, with 10 bases between. The CDR3 contains 13 residues. This CDR3 is CASSYGGIKTQYF. As DNA, the CDR3 is TGTGCCAGCAGTTACGGAGGGATTAAGACCCAGTACTTC.